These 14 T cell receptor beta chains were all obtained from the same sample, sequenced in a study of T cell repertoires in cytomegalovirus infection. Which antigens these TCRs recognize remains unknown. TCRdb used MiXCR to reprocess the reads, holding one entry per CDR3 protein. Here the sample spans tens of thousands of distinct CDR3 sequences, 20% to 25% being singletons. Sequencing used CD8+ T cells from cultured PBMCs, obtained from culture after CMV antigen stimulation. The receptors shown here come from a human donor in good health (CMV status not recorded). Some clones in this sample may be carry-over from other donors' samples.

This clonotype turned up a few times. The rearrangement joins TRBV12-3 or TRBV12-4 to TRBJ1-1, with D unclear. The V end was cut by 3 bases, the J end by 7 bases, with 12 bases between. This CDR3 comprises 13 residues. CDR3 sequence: CASSFGQNLEAFF. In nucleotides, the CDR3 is TGTGCCAGCAGTTTTGGGCAAAACCTTGAAGCTTTCTTT.

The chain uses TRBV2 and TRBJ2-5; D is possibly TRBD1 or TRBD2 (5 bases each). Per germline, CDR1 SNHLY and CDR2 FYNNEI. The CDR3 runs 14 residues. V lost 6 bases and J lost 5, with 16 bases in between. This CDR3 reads CASSRPQGRETQYF. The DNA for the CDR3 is TGTGCCAGCAGCCGCCCTCAGGGACGGGAGACCCAGTACTTC.

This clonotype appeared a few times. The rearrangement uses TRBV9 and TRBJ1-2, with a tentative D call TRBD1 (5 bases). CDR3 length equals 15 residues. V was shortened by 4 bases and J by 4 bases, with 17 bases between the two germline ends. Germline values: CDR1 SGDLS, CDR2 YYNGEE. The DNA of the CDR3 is TGTGCCAGCAGCCTTACAGGTGCTTCAAGCTATGGCTACACCTTC. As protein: CASSLTGASSYGYTF.

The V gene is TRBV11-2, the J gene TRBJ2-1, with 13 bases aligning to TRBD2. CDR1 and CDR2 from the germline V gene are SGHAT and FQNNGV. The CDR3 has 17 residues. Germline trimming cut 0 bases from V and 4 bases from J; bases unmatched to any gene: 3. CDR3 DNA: TGTGCCAGCAGCTTAGAACTAGCGGGGGGGCAGTACAATGAGCAGTTCTTC. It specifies CASSLELAGGQYNEQFF.

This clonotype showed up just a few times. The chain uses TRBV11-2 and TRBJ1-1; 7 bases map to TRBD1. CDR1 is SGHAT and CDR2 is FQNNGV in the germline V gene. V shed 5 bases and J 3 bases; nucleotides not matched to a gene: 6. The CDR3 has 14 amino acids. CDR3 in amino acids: CASSRTGRDTEAFF. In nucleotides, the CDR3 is TGTGCCAGCAGCCGGACAGGACGTGACACTGAAGCTTTCTTT.

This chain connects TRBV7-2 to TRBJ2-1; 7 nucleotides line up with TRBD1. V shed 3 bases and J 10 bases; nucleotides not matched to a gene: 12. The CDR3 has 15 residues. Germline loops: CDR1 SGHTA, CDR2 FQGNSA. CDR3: CASSFQRQGRWEQFF. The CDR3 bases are TGTGCCAGCAGCTTTCAAAGACAGGGCCGGTGGGAGCAGTTCTTC.

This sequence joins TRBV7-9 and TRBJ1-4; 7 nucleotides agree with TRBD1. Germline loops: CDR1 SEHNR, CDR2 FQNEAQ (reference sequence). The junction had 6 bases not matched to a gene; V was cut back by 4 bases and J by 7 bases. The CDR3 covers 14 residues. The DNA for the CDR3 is TGTGCCAGCAGCTCGACAGGGAACCGTGAAAAACTGTTTTTT. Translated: CASSSTGNREKLFF.

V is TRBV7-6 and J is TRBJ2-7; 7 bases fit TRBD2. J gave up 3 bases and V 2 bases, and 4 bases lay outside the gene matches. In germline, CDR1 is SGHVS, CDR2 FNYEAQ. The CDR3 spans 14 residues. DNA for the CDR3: TGTGCCAGCAGCTTAAGCGGGGAGTACTACGAGCAGTACTTC. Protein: CASSLSGEYYEQYF.

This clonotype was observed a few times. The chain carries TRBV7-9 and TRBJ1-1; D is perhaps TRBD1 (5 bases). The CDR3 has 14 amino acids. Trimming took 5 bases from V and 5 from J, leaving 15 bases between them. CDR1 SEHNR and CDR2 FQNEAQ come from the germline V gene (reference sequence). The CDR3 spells CASSTTGTGTEAFF. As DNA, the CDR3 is TGTGCCAGCAGCACCACCGGGACCGGTACTGAAGCTTTCTTT.

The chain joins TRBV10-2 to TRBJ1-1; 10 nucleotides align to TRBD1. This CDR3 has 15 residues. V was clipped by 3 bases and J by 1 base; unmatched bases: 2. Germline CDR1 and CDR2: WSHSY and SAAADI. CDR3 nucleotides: TGCGCCAGCAGTGAAGGGACAGGGGCGAACACTGAAGCTTTCTTT. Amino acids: CASSEGTGANTEAFF.

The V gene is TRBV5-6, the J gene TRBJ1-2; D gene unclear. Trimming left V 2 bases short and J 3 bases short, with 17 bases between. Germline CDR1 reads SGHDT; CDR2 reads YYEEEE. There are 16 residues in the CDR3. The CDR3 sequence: CASSLRQHLLDYGYTF. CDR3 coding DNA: TGTGCCAGCAGCTTACGGCAGCACCTTCTCGACTATGGCTACACCTTC.

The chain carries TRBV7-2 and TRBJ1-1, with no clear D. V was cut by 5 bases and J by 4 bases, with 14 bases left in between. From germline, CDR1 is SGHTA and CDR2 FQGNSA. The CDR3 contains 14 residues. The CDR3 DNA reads TGTGCCAGCAGCCCCAGAGGAGGAGTCACTGAAGCTTTCTTT. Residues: CASSPRGGVTEAFF.

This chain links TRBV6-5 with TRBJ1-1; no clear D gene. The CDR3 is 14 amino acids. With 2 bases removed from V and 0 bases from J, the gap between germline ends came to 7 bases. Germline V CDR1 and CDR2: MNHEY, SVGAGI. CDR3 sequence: CASSYDQLNTEAFF. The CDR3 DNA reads TGTGCCAGCAGTTACGACCAACTGAACACTGAAGCTTTCTTT.

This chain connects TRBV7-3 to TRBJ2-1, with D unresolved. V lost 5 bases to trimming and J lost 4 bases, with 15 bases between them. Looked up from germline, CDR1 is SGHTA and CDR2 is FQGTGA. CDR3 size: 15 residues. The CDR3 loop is CASSPPGADYNEQFF. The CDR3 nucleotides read TGTGCCAGCAGCCCCCCCGGCGCAGATTACAATGAGCAGTTCTTC.